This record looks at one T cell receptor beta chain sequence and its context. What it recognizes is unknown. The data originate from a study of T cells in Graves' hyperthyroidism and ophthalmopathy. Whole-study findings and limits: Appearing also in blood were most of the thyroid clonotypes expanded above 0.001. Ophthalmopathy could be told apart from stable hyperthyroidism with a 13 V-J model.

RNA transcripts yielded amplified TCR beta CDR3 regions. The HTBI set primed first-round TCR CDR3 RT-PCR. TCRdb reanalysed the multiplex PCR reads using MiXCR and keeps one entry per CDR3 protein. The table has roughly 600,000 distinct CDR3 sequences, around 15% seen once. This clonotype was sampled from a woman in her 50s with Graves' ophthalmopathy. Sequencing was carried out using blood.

The CDR3 bases are TGTGCCAGCAGCCAAGACGTTCGACAGGGGGCATATGGGGCCAACGTCCTGACTTTC. Its protein is CASSQDVRQGAYGANVLTF. The chain couples TRBV14 to TRBJ2-6, with 10 bases lining up with TRBD1. The CDR3 runs 19 residues. V was clipped by 0 bases and J by 3 bases; unmatched bases: 8. Looked up from germline, CDR1 is SGHDN and CDR2 is FVKESK.